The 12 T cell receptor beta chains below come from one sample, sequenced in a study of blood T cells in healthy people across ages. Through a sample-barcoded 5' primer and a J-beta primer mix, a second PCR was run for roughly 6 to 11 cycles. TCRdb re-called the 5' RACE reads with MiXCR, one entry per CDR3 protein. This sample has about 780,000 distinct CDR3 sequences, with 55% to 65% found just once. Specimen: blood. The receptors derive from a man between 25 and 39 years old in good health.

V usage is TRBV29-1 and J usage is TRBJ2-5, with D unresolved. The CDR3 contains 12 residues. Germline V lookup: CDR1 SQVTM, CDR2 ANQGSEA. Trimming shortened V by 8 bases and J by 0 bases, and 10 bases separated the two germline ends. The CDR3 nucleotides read TGCAGCTCTTGCACAGACCAAGAGACCCAGTACTTC. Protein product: CSSCTDQETQYF.

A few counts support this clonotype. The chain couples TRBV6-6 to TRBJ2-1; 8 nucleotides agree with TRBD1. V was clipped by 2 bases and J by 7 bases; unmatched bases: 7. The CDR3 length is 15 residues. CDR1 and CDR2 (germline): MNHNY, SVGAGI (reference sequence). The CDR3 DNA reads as TGTGCCAGCAGTTACATCGAGGACAGGGATAATGAGCAGTTCTTC. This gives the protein CASSYIEDRDNEQFF.

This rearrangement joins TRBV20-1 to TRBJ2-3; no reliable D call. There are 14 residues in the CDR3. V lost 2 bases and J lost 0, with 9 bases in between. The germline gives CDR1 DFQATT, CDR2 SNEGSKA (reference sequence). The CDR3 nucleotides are TGCAGTGCTAGATCAGCAGTGAGCACAGATACGCAGTATTTT. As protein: CSARSAVSTDTQYF.

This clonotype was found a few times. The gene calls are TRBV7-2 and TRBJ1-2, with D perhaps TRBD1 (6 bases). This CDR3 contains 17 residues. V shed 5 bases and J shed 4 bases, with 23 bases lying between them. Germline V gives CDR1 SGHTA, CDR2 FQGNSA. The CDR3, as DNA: TGTGCCAGCAGCCTACAGGGTGGATCCGACAGAGCCTATGGCTACACCTTC. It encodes CASSLQGGSDRAYGYTF.

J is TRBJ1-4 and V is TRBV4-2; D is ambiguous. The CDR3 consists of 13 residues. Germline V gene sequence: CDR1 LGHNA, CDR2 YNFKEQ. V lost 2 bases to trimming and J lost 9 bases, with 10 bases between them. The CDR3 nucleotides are TGTGCCAGCAGCCAAAACAGTGAGCAAAAACTGTTTTTT. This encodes CASSQNSEQKLFF.

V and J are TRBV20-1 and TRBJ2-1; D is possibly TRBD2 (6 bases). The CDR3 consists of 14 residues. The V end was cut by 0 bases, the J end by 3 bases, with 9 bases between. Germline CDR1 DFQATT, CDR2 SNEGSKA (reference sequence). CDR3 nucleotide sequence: TGCAGTGCTAGAGAGGGGGGTTACTACAATGAGCAGTTCTTC. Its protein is CSAREGGYYNEQFF.

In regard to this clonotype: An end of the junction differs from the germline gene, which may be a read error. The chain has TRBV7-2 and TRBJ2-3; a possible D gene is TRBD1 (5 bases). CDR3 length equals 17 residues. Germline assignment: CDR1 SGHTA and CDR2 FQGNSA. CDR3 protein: CASSLLLGHSSTDTQYF. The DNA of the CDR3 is TGTGCCAGTAGCTTATTGCTGGGGCACTCTAGCACAGATACGCAGTATTTT.

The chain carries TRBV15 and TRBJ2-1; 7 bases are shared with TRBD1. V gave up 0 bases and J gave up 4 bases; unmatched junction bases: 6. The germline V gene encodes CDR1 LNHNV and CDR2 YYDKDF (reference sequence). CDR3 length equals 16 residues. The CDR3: CATSRDPGTAYNEQFF. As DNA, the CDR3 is TGTGCCACCAGCAGAGATCCGGGGACAGCATACAATGAGCAGTTCTTC.

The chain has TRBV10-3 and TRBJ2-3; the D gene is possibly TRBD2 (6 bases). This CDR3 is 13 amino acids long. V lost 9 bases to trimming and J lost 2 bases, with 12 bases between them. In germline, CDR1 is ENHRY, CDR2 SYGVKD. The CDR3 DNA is TGTGCCATAGGCGGAGGGAACACAGATACGCAGTATTTT. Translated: CAIGGGNTDTQYF.

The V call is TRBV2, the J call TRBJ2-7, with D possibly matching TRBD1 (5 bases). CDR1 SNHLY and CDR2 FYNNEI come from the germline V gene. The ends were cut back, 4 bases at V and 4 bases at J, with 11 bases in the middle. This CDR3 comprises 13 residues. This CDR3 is CASSGQGLYEQYF. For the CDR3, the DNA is TGTGCCAGCAGTGGCCAGGGTCTTTACGAGCAGTACTTC.

The CDR3 coding sequence is TGTGCCAGCAGTTACTCTGGGACAGGGTCCTCCTACGAGCAGTACTTC. Translation gives CASSYSGTGSSYEQYF. This chain uses TRBV6-2 or TRBV6-3 with TRBJ2-7; 9 nucleotides agree with TRBD1. J lost 0 bases, V lost 0 bases, and 3 bases had no gene match. The germline V gene has CDR1 MNHEY and CDR2 SVGEGT. The CDR3 contains 16 residues.

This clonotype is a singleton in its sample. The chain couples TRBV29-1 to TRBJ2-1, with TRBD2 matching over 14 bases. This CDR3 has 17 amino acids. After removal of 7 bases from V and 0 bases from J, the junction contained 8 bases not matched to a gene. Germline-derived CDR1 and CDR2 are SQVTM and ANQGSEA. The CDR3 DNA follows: TGCAGCGCTCTTGGGACTAGCGGGAGCATCTCCTACAATGAGCAGTTCTTC. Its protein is CSALGTSGSISYNEQFF.